This T cell receptor (beta chain) was sequenced in a study of blood T cell repertoires in COVID-19. About the research overall: Some COVID-19 samples were acute and others convalescent; all came from the United States, Italy and Spain. PBMCs, B-cell-depleted T cells, or T cells were the source of the cDNA or gDNA that made up the material.

CDR1 is SGHTA, CDR2 FQGTGA, per germline. This CDR3 region has 14 residues. With V trimmed by 4 bases and J by 7 bases, 7 bases remained unmatched. Original handling: Researchers report that nucleated cell counts were estimated from reference gene primer amplification. The assay was immunoSEQ multiplex PCR, and TCRdb's table has in-frame clones only and misses some. The V and J calls and clone size were taken over from that table, and D and trimming were inferred from the DNA. This sample carries 70,000 to 80,000 clones, 80% of them seen once, and the ten largest clones take around 12%. The sequence derives from a human donor in a cohort sampled during active COVID-19. Sequencing was done on a sample of peripheral blood. This sequence joins TRBV7-3 and TRBJ2-5, with 9 bases identical to TRBD1. The DNA of the CDR3 is TGTGCCAGCAGCTCCGGGACAGGGATTAGGACCCAGTACTTC. This codes for CASSSGTGIRTQYF. The variable domain in full, with the rest retrieved from reference TRBV7-3 and TRBJ2-5, is GAGVSQTPSNKVTEKGKYVELRCDPISGHTALYWYRQSLGQGPEFLIYFQGTGAADDSGLPNDRFFAVRPEGSVSTLKIQRTERGDSAVYLCASSSGTGIRTQYFGPGTRLLVL.